Shown below are 8 T cell receptor beta chains from a single sample sequenced in a study of immune characterization of retroperitoneal liposarcoma. TCRdb called the PCR reads again in MiXCR, with one record for every CDR3 protein. Of around 5,000 distinct CDR3 sequences detected, about a third appear once; the ten largest clones hold 28%. Sequenced: tumor tissue. The receptors here all came from a female donor with retroperitoneal liposarcoma.

This clonotype was counted ten times or more. The rearrangement links TRBV25-1 to TRBJ2-1; 9 nucleotides align to TRBD2. The length of the CDR3 is 19 residues. V shed 2 bases and J 6 bases; nucleotides not matched to a gene: 17. Germline CDR1 MGHDK, CDR2 SYGVNS. Here the CDR3 DNA reads TGTGCCAGCAGTGAACCCAAGAGGGAGCTAGCGGGAAAACTCAATGAGCAGTTCTTC. Translation gives CASSEPKRELAGKLNEQFF.

This clonotype was picked up many times. CDR3 loop: CASSESGGSSYNEQFF. For the CDR3, the DNA is TGCGCCAGCAGTGAGTCCGGCGGGAGCTCCTACAATGAGCAGTTCTTC. The chain joins TRBV10-2 to TRBJ2-1; 7 bases match TRBD2. The CDR3 length is 16 residues. Germline trimming cut 0 bases from V and 0 bases from J; bases unmatched to any gene: 2. Germline V gene sequence: CDR1 WSHSY, CDR2 SAAADI.

The chain combines TRBV6-1 with TRBJ1-1, with D perhaps TRBD1 (6 bases). Germline loops: CDR1 MNHNS, CDR2 SASEGT. The CDR3 has 13 amino acids. With 6 bases removed from V and 5 bases from J, the gap between germline ends came to 13 bases. CDR3 nucleotide sequence: TGTGCCAGCAGCCCCGAGGGGGTGACTGAAGCTTTCTTT. This translates into CASSPEGVTEAFF.

A few counts support this clonotype. The chain combines TRBV7-2 with TRBJ2-1, with 8 bases fitting TRBD2. The length of the CDR3 is 14 residues. The junction had 8 bases not matched to a gene; V was cut back by 3 bases and J by 10 bases. Germline assignment: CDR1 SGHTA and CDR2 FQGNSA. Here the CDR3 DNA reads TGTGCCAGCAGCTTGACTAGCGTCACCTACGAGCAGTTCTTC. Its translation: CASSLTSVTYEQFF.

The gene calls are TRBV7-3 and TRBJ2-5; a weak D match, TRBD2 (6 bases). The J call is doubtful: the DNA matches TRBJ2-1 better. The germline V gene has CDR1 SGHTA and CDR2 FQGTGA. The CDR3 length is 14 residues. CDR3 region: CASPQDYHQETQFF. In nucleotides, the CDR3 is TGTGCCAGCCCCCAGGACTATCACCAAGAGACCCAGTTCTTC.

This chain joins TRBV6-5 and TRBJ2-1; TRBD2 matches at 9 bases. The DNA matches TRBJ2-5 better at its end, which makes the J call doubtful. CDR1 and CDR2 (germline): MNHEY, SVGAGI. The CDR3 totals 15 residues. The CDR3 coding sequence is TGTGCCAGCTCAACGGTGCGGGGGGGCCTTGAGACCCAGTACTTC. Translating it yields CASSTVRGGLETQYF.

This clonotype was recorded many times. A much larger clonotype is one base distant, so this may be a read error. The chain uses TRBV27 and TRBJ2-1; 7 bases line up with TRBD1. V shed 7 bases and J 10 bases; nucleotides not matched to a gene: 10. The CDR3 is 13 residues long. The germline V gene encodes CDR1 MNHEY and CDR2 SMNVEV (reference sequence). The CDR3 region is CASIGTVSYEQFF. The DNA of the CDR3 is TGTGCCAGCATCGGGACAGTCTCCTACGAGCAGTTCTTC.

This clonotype was observed many times. V usage is TRBV12-5 and J usage is TRBJ2-1; 11 nucleotides line up with TRBD2. This CDR3 has 14 residues. In germline, CDR1 is LGHNT, CDR2 FRNRAP. The junction had 7 bases not matched to a gene; V was cut back by 2 bases and J by 13 bases. The CDR3: CASGLNSGRETQFF. The CDR3 DNA reads TGTGCTAGTGGTTTGAATAGCGGGAGGGAGACCCAGTTCTTC.